The 30 T cell receptor beta chains listed next were all sequenced from one sample in a study of blood T cell repertoires in COVID-19. Using immunoSEQ multiplex PCR, the repertoire was profiled, and TCRdb retains in-frame clones only, with some absent. The table records 650,000 to 800,000 clones, 85% to 90% of them present only once. The sample was peripheral blood. Receptor source: a woman aged 18-29 years with acute or convalescent COVID-19.

V gene TRBV4-1 combines with J gene TRBJ2-2; 8 nucleotides line up with TRBD2. V shed 0 bases and J 7 bases; nucleotides not matched to a gene: 10. The CDR3 is 17 residues long. Per germline, CDR1 MGHRA and CDR2 YSYEKL. The CDR3, as DNA: TGCGCCAGCAGCCAAGAGGGAGCGGGGGAGTTCGGCGGGGAGCTGTTTTTT. Translation: CASSQEGAGEFGGELFF.

V is TRBV4-1 and J is TRBJ1-1; TRBD1 is a possible D gene (6 bases). From germline, CDR1 is MGHRA and CDR2 YSYEKL. V lost 4 bases to trimming and J lost 3 bases, with 15 bases between them. This CDR3 comprises 15 residues. The CDR3 is CASSLGQILDTEAFF. The CDR3 coding sequence is TGCGCCAGCAGCCTCGGACAGATCCTGGACACTGAAGCTTTCTTT.

V gene TRBV9 combines with J gene TRBJ1-2; possibly TRBD1 for D (5 bases). The CDR3 has 13 residues. The germline CDR1 and CDR2 sequences are SGDLS and YYNGEE. The V gene lost 0 bases and the J gene lost 3 bases, with 6 bases spanning the gap. The CDR3 loop is CASSVEGHYGYTF. The CDR3 DNA reads TGTGCCAGCAGCGTAGAGGGGCACTATGGCTACACCTTC.

The V call is TRBV21-1, the J call TRBJ1-3; the table calls TRBD1, which could not be checked here. TRBV21-1 is tagged as a pseudogene. This CDR3 is 15 amino acids long. The CDR3 region is CARNRLQGWRNTIYF. The CDR3 DNA reads TGTGCCAGGAACAGGTTACAGGGGTGGCGAAACACCATATATTTT.

This sequence joins TRBV5-1 and TRBJ2-5; possibly TRBD2 for D (6 bases). V lost 0 bases and J 1 base, leaving 10 bases between the germline ends. The CDR3 is made up of 15 amino acids. Per the germline V gene, CDR1 is SGHRS and CDR2 is YFSETQ. CDR3 coding DNA: TGCGCCAGCAGCTTGGGCGGGGCCCCCCAAGAGACCCAGTACTTC. This translates into CASSLGGAPQETQYF. Looking up the rest from reference TRBV5-1 and TRBJ2-5 gives the full variable domain: KAGVTQTPRYLIKTRGQQVTLSCSPISGHRSVSWYQQTPGQGLQFLFEYFSETQRNKGNFPGRFSGRQFSNSRSEMNVSTLELGDSALYLCASSLGGAPQETQYFGPGTRLLVL.

This clone appeared a single time. The chain employs TRBV29-1 and TRBJ1-5; weak D call: TRBD1 (5 bases). V lost 4 bases and J 4 bases, leaving 11 bases between the germline ends. CDR3 length: 13 amino acids. Germline CDR1 SQVTM, CDR2 ANQGSEA. The CDR3 DNA reads as TGCAGCGTTGTCCAAGGGGAAAATCAGCCCCAGCATTTT. It is translated as CSVVQGENQPQHF.

V usage is TRBV27 and J usage is TRBJ2-7; D not certain. The CDR3 has 13 amino acids. The V end was cut by 6 bases, the J end by 2 bases, with 11 bases between. The germline V gene has CDR1 MNHEY and CDR2 SMNVEV (reference sequence). CDR3 coding DNA: TGTGCCAGCAGGAGGCGGATAACCTACGAGCAGTACTTC. Its translation is CASRRRITYEQYF.

The chain joins TRBV28 to TRBJ1-5; 10 bases fit TRBD1. CDR3 length equals 13 residues. V trimming: 6 bases; J trimming: 5 bases; junction bases outside the gene matches: 1. Germline V gene sequence: CDR1 MDHEN, CDR2 SYDVKM. The CDR3, as DNA: TGTGCCAGCAGGGGGACAGGGGATCAGCCCCAGCATTTT. Translating gives CASRGTGDQPQHF.

The chain has TRBV7-2 and TRBJ2-1; no clear D gene. CDR1 is SGHTA and CDR2 is FQGNSA in the germline V gene. This CDR3 is built from 12 residues. V gave up 2 bases and J gave up 7 bases, with 6 bases separating them. Here the CDR3 DNA reads TGTGCCAGCAGCTTAACTCTAAATGAGCAGTTCTTC. Translation: CASSLTLNEQFF.

J is TRBJ1-6 and V is TRBV15, with TRBD1 matching over 7 bases. Germline-derived CDR1 and CDR2 are LNHNV and YYDKDF (reference sequence). V was pared by 2 bases and J by 7 bases, with 5 bases of the junction left unmatched. The CDR3 has 15 amino acids. The CDR3 protein is CATSRLQGLNSPLHF. CDR3 coding DNA: TGTGCCACCAGCAGACTACAGGGGTTAAATTCACCCCTCCACTTT.

The CDR3 DNA follows: TGTGCCAGCAGGTATACAGGGCTTGGCGAGGATGGCTACACCTTC. Translation gives CASRYTGLGEDGYTF. The J gene is TRBJ1-2, the V gene TRBV28, with D perhaps TRBD1 (6 bases). The CDR3 spans 15 residues. The germline CDR1 and CDR2 sequences are MDHEN and SYDVKM. V lost 6 bases to trimming and J lost 6 bases, with 20 bases between them.

V gene TRBV5-5 combines with J gene TRBJ2-7; D may be TRBD2 (6 bases). CDR1 and CDR2 from the germline V gene are SGHKS and YYEKEE (reference sequence). V lost 4 bases and J lost 4, with 9 bases in between. CDR3 length equals 12 residues. As DNA, the CDR3 is TGTGCCAGCAGCCCCGGGGGTTACGAGCAGTACTTC. Its protein is CASSPGGYEQYF.

With regard to this clone: Other DNA sequences from this sample encode an identical CDR3 as well. The V and J genes are TRBV12-3 or TRBV12-4 and TRBJ1-1; D gene ambiguous. V lost 6 bases and J 1 base, leaving 6 bases between the germline ends. This CDR3 has 12 amino acids. CDR3 sequence (DNA): TGTGCCAGCAGCCTAGCGAACACTGAAGCTTTCTTT. Its translation: CASSLANTEAFF.

This clone appeared a single time. This chain joins TRBV19 and TRBJ1-1; D might be TRBD1 (6 bases). V lost 4 bases and J 0 bases, leaving 15 bases between the germline ends. The CDR3 has 16 amino acids. Germline values: CDR1 LNHDA, CDR2 SQIVND (reference sequence). The CDR3 region is CASSNRVLGVNTEAFF. The CDR3 DNA follows: TGTGCCAGTAGTAACAGGGTGCTGGGGGTGAACACTGAAGCTTTCTTT.

The chain carries TRBV30 and TRBJ1-6, with D unresolved. The germline V gene encodes CDR1 GTSNPN and CDR2 SVGIG (reference sequence). This CDR3 spans 14 amino acids. V was cut by 1 base and J by 0 bases, with 4 bases left in between. The CDR3 loop reads CAWSERSYNSPLHF. The CDR3 DNA reads TGTGCCTGGAGTGAGCGCTCCTATAATTCACCCCTCCACTTT.

This clone came up a few times. The rearrangement joins TRBV27 to TRBJ2-7, with 9 bases that match TRBD2. CDR1 and CDR2 from the germline V gene are MNHEY and SMNVEV (reference sequence). The ends lost 2 bases at V and 0 bases at J; junction bases unmatched: 8. The CDR3 runs 17 residues. The CDR3 region has the DNA TGTGCCAGCAGTTTAAGGGGCGGGAGGGGAAGCTCCTACGAGCAGTACTTC. Protein sequence: CASSLRGGRGSSYEQYF.

This clone was observed a single time. This rearrangement joins TRBV5-5 to TRBJ2-7; TRBD1 matches 7 bases. Unmatched junction bases numbered 3, after V lost 0 bases and J lost 9 bases. CDR3 length equals 12 residues. Germline loops: CDR1 SGHKS, CDR2 YYEKEE (reference sequence). The CDR3 coding sequence is TGTGCCAGCAGCTTGGAGGGGGCGGTGCAGTACTTC. This codes for CASSLEGAVQYF.

Details on this clone: The sample carries other DNA sequences with the same CDR3. The genes are TRBV4-1 and TRBJ1-5; D gene ambiguous. The CDR3 has 16 residues. V was pared by 0 bases and J by 1 base, with 10 bases between. CDR1 is MGHRA and CDR2 is YSYEKL in the germline V gene. CDR3 coding DNA: TGCGCCAGCAGCCAAGACGGCGGTGTGAGCAATCAGCCCCAGCATTTT. It codes for CASSQDGGVSNQPQHF.

This chain joins TRBV19 and TRBJ2-1; weak D call: TRBD1 (5 bases). This CDR3 region has 11 residues. Trimming removed 2 bases from V and 11 bases from J, with 7 bases in between. In germline, CDR1 is LNHDA, CDR2 SQIVND (reference sequence). The chain's CDR3 is CASSIPGQQFF. Written as DNA, the CDR3 is TGTGCCAGTAGTATACCAGGGCAGCAGTTCTTC.

The rearrangement joins TRBV4-3 to TRBJ2-1; 15 bases match TRBD2. The CDR3 totals 14 residues. Germline values: CDR1 LGHNA, CDR2 YSLEER. The ends lost 4 bases at V and 9 bases at J; junction bases unmatched: 1. The CDR3 here is CASSRGLAGGEQFF. CDR3 DNA sequence: TGCGCCAGCAGCCGGGGACTAGCGGGGGGTGAGCAGTTCTTC.

This clone was counted once. This chain joins TRBV5-1 and TRBJ2-3, with 11 nucleotides matching TRBD1. Germline values: CDR1 SGHRS, CDR2 YFSETQ. The V and J ends lost 3 bases and 6 bases, in that order; junction bases with no gene match: 3. This CDR3 has 14 amino acids. The CDR3 reads CASSSDRGRDTQYF. CDR3 DNA sequence: TGCGCCAGCAGCTCGGACAGGGGGCGGGATACGCAGTATTTT. Full variable domain (outside the CDR3, taken from reference TRBV5-1 and TRBJ2-3): KAGVTQTPRYLIKTRGQQVTLSCSPISGHRSVSWYQQTPGQGLQFLFEYFSETQRNKGNFPGRFSGRQFSNSRSEMNVSTLELGDSALYLCASSSDRGRDTQYFGPGTRLTVL.

The chain carries TRBV2 and TRBJ2-6, with D possibly TRBD2 on 5 matching bases. Germline CDR1 reads SNHLY; CDR2 reads FYNNEI. This CDR3 has 14 amino acids. V was cut by 6 bases and J by 2 bases, with 8 bases left in between. CDR3 region: CASSRDPGANVLTF. The DNA for the CDR3 is TGTGCCAGCAGCCGGGATCCTGGGGCCAACGTCCTGACTTTC.

The V and J genes are TRBV4-2 and TRBJ2-1; TRBD2 agrees at 9 bases. Per germline, CDR1 LGHNA and CDR2 YNFKEQ. The CDR3 is 16 residues long. Trimming at V came to 0 bases and at J to 5 bases, leaving 5 bases not matched to a gene. The CDR3 here is CASSQDPAGGHNEQFF. The DNA of the CDR3 is TGTGCCAGCAGCCAAGATCCAGCGGGGGGCCACAATGAGCAGTTCTTC.

This clone has only one observation. V gene TRBV6-6 combines with J gene TRBJ2-3; 9 bases are a match to TRBD1. CDR3 length equals 14 residues. V lost 6 bases to trimming and J lost 4 bases; unmatched junction nucleotides: 5. CDR1 is MNHNY, CDR2 SVGAGI, per germline (reference sequence). In nucleotides, the CDR3 is TGTGCCAGCAGGTCGGGACAGGGATCAGATACGCAGTATTTT. It codes for CASRSGQGSDTQYF.

The rearrangement links TRBV5-1 to TRBJ1-3; possible D gene TRBD1, 6 bases. CDR1 is SGHRS, CDR2 YFSETQ, per germline. Trimming removed 4 bases from V and 0 bases from J, with 8 bases in between. The CDR3 totals 14 residues. The CDR3 loop is CASSQQGSGNTIYF. Written as DNA, the CDR3 is TGCGCCAGCAGCCAACAGGGCTCTGGAAACACCATATATTTT.

This chain connects TRBV2 to TRBJ1-3, with TRBD1 matching over 11 bases. The CDR3 is 15 residues long. V was clipped by 6 bases and J by 2 bases; unmatched bases: 3. The germline V gene has CDR1 SNHLY and CDR2 FYNNEI. CDR3 DNA: TGTGCCAGCAGGCCGGGACAGGGGGCTGGAAACACCATATATTTT. Its protein product is CASRPGQGAGNTIYF.

V and J are TRBV18 and TRBJ1-2; D is ambiguous. Germline V gene sequence: CDR1 KGHSH, CDR2 LQKENI. V was cut by 5 bases and J by 1 base, with 5 bases left in between. CDR3 length: 12 amino acids. The CDR3: CASSAYNYGYTF. The CDR3 DNA sequence: TGTGCCAGCTCAGCCTATAACTATGGCTACACCTTC.

This clone was detected once. CDR3 coding DNA: TGTGCCAGCAGCCCCCGGGGTATTGGAAACACCATATATTTT. It is translated as CASSPRGIGNTIYF. V usage is TRBV7-9 and J usage is TRBJ1-3; D not resolved. V dropped 5 bases and J dropped 3 bases, with 11 bases sitting between them. The V gene's germline CDR1 is SEHNR and CDR2 FQNEAQ (reference sequence). The length of the CDR3 is 14 residues.

The chain has TRBV12-5 and TRBJ1-5; 7 positions match TRBD1. The CDR3 length is 18 residues. The germline CDR1 and CDR2 sequences are LGHNT and FRNRAP. V lost 0 bases and J lost 7; bases outside the gene matches: 15. The CDR3 DNA is TGTGCTAGTGGTTTGGTTGGTTGGGACAGAGGTTTTGGACAGCCCCAGCATTTT. Translated, it gives CASGLVGWDRGFGQPQHF. The variable domain in full, completed from reference TRBV12-5 and TRBJ1-5, reads DARVTQTPRHKVTEMGQEVTMRCQPILGHNTVFWYRQTMMQGLELLAYFRNRAPLDDSGMPKDRFSAEMPDATLATLKIQPSEPRDSAVYFCASGLVGWDRGFGQPQHFGDGTRLSIL.

The DNA of the CDR3 is TGTGCCAGCAGCTTACGGCGGACAGGGGGAGCTGAGTCACCCCTCCACTTT. Its protein product is CASSLRRTGGAESPLHF. The chain employs TRBV7-2 and TRBJ1-6; 10 positions agree with TRBD1. Per germline, CDR1 SGHTA and CDR2 FQGNSA. J gave up 10 bases and V 2 bases, and 11 bases lay outside the gene matches. The CDR3 loop spans 17 amino acids.